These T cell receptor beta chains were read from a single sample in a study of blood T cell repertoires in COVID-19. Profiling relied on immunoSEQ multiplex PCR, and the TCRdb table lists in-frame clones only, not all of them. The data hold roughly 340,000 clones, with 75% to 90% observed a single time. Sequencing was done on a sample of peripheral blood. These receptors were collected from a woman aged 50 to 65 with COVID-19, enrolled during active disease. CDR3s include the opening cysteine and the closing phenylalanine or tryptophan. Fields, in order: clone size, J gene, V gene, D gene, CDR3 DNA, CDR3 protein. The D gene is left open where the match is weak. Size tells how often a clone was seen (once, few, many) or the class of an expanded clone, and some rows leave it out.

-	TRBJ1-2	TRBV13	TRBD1	TGTGCCAGCAGCTTAGGCCCGGGACAGGGGAACTATGGCTACACCTTC	CASSLGPGQGNYGYTF
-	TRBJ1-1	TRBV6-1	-	TGTGCCAGCAGTGAAGCGGGGGGACCAGGTTGGAGGTCCACTGAAGCTTTCTTT	CASSEAGGPGWRSTEAFF
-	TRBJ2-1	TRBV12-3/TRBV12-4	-	TGTGCCAGCAGCCAGGGGAATGAGCAGTTCTTC	CASSQGNEQFF
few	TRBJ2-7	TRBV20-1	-	TGCAGTGCTAGTCTCGGGGAAAGGTTCGAGCAGTACTTC	CSASLGERFEQYF
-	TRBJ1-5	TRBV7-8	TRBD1	TGTGCCAGCAGCCACGGGACAGGGGGCGATCAGCCCCAGCATTTT	CASSHGTGGDQPQHF
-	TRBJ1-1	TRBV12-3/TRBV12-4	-	TGTGCCAGCCGACCCGAGGGGAACACTGAAGCTTTCTTT	CASRPEGNTEAFF
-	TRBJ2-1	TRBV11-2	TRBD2	TGTGCCAGCAGCTTAGAAGTAGCTAGCGGGAGCTCCTACAATGAGCAGTTCTTC	CASSLEVASGSSYNEQFF
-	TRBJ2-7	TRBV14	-	TGTGCCAGCAGCCAAGCTCCCCAGGGGATCCCCACCTACGAGCAGTACTTC	CASSQAPQGIPTYEQYF
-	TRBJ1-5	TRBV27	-	TGTGCCAGCAGTTTATACTGGCGGGATAGCAATCAGCCCCAGCATTTT	CASSLYWRDSNQPQHF
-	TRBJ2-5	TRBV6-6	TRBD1	TGTGCCAGCAGGAAACTTTCGACAGGGATAAAGGCGACCCAGTACTTC	CASRKLSTGIKATQYF
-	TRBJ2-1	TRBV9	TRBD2	TGTGCCAGCAGCCCGGGACCTCTACTAGCGGGAGACCACAATGAGCAGTTCTTC	CASSPGPLLAGDHNEQFF
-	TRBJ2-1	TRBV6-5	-	TGTGCCAGCAGAAACAGGGATTCCTACAATGAGCAGTTCTTC	CASRNRDSYNEQFF
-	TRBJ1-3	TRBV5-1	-	TGCGCCAGCAGCCTTGGGGGGGTTCCTGGAAACACCATATATTTT	CASSLGGVPGNTIYF
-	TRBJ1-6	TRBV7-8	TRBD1	TGTGCCAGCAGCTTAGTTCAGGGGGCGAGACCCCTCCACTTT	CASSLVQGARPLHF
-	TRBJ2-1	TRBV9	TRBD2	TGTGCCAGCAGCGGAGGGACTAGCGGGTCTGCCTACAATGAGCAGTTCTTC	CASSGGTSGSAYNEQFF
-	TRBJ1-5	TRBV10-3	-	TGTGCCATCACCCGAGATAGCAATCAGCCCCAGCATTTT	CAITRDSNQPQHF
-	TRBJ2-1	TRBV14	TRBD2	TGTGCCAGCAGCCAAGATTATGCTGGACTAGCCAATGAGCAGTTCTTC	CASSQDYAGLANEQFF
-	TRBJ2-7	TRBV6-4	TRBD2	TGTGCCAGCAGTGACCCTGAGTCTAGCGGGAGAATTATATACGAGCAGTACTTC	CASSDPESSGRIIYEQYF
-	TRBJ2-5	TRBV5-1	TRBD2	TGCGCCACCGCCCCTAGACTAGCGGGACCTAACCAAGAGACCCAGTACTTC	CATAPRLAGPNQETQYF
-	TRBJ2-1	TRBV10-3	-	TGTGCCATCAGTCCTGATATTTCAGAAAATCAGTTCTTC	CAISPDISENQFF
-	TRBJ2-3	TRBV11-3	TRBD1	TGTGCCAGCAGCTCCCAGATAAACCCCTCACGGACAGGGAGCACAGATACGCAGTATTTT	CASSSQINPSRTGSTDTQYF
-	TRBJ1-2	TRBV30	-	TGTGCCTGGAGCGATATTCGGGGTGGCTACACCTTC	CAWSDIRGGYTF
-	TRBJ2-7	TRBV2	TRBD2	TGTGCCAGCAGTCGGCAACTAGCGAACGAGCAGTACTTC	CASSRQLANEQYF
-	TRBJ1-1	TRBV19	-	TGTGCCAGTAGTATACAGGGGAACACTGAAGCTTTCTTT	CASSIQGNTEAFF
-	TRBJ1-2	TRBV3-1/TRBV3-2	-	TGTGCCAGCAGCCAAGAAAACAGGGTAAGGACTAACTATGGCTACACCTTC	CASSQENRVRTNYGYTF
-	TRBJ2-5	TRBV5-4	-	TGTGCCAGCAGCTTGGGGGGCCTGGAGACCCAGTACTTC	CASSLGGLETQYF
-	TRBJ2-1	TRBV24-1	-	TGTGCCACCAGTGATCACGCGGGACCCACCTACAATGAGCAGTTCTTC	CATSDHAGPTYNEQFF
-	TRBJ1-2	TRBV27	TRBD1	TGTGCCAGCAGTTCTCCTGGACAGGGGGCATATGGCTACACCTTC	CASSSPGQGAYGYTF
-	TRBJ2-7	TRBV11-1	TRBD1	TGTGCCAGCAGCTACACCGGGACAGGTGGCGAGCAGTACTTC	CASSYTGTGGEQYF
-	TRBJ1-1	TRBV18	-	TGTGCCAGTGGCCAGGGAATGAACACTGAAGCTTTCTTT	CASGQGMNTEAFF
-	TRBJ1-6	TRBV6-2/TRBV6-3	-	TGTGCCAGCAGTTACCCAGGATATTCACCCCTCCACTTT	CASSYPGYSPLHF
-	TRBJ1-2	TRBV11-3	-	TGTGCCAGCAGTCGTGGACAGAGCTATGGCTACACCTTC	CASSRGQSYGYTF
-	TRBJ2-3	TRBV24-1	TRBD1	TGTGCCACCAGTGATTCCGCCGGGACAGGGTTGGGAGATACGCAGTATTTT	CATSDSAGTGLGDTQYF
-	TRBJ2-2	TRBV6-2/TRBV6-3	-	TGTGCCAGCAGTCGACCGGATCTCCTAGAGGTCGGGGAGCTGTTTTTT	CASSRPDLLEVGELFF
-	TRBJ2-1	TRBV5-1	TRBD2	TGCGCCAGCAGCTTGCCTTTAGCGGGAGGTTACAATGAGCAGTTCTTC	CASSLPLAGGYNEQFF
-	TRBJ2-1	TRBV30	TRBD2	TGTGCCTGGAGTGGGACTAGCGGGAGCGAGGGCTACAATGAGCAGTTCTTC	CAWSGTSGSEGYNEQFF
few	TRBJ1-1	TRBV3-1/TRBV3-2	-	TGTGCCAGCAGCCAAGAGGCAGGGATGAAAACTGAAGCTTTCTTT	CASSQEAGMKTEAFF
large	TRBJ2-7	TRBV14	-	TGTGCCAGCAGCCAAGATCCGGGGGACTACGAGCAGTACTTC	CASSQDPGDYEQYF
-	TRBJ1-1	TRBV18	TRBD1	TGTGCCAGCTCACCCGTGACGGGACAGGGGCCCGCTGAAGCTTTCTTT	CASSPVTGQGPAEAFF
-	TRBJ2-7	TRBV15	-	TGTGCCACCACCCAGGGGAGGACTAGATACGAGCAGTACTTC	CATTQGRTRYEQYF
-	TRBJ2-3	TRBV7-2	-	TGTGCCAGCAGCTTAGTGTTGAGGGATCGGCAGTATTTT	CASSLVLRDRQYF
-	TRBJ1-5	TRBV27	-	TGTGCCAGCAGCCCGGCCCCGGGGGATCAGCCCCAGCATTTT	CASSPAPGDQPQHF
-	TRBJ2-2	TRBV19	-	TGTGCCAGTAGTATTATTGTCGCGACAAAGACGAACACCGGGGAGCTGTTTTTT	CASSIIVATKTNTGELFF
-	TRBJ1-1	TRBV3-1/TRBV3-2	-	TGTGCCAGCAGCCAAGATCTTAGGGGGGGCGAAGCTTTCTTT	CASSQDLRGGEAFF
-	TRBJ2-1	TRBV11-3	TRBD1	TGTGCCAGCAGCTTACAGGGGGCGGCTGAGCAGTTCTTC	CASSLQGAAEQFF
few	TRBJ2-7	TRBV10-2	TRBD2	TGCGCCAGCAGTCCACTAGCGGGAGCTTCCGAGCAGTACTTC	CASSPLAGASEQYF
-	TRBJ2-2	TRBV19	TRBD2	TGTGCCAGTTCATGGGGGAGGGAGAACACCGGGGAGCTGTTTTTT	CASSWGRENTGELFF
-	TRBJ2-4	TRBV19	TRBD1	TGTGCCAGTAGTATAACAGGACAGGCACACTTTCAGTACTTC	CASSITGQAHFQYF
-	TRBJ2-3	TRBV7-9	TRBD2	TGTGCCAGCAGCTACAGTAGTAGCGGGATTAGCACAGATACGCAGTATTTT	CASSYSSSGISTDTQYF
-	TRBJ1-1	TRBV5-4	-	TGTGCCAGCAGCTTGGGGAGGAACACTGAAGCTTTCTTT	CASSLGRNTEAFF
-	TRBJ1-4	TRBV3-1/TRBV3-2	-	TGTGCCAGCAGCCTTTCACAGGTTCAAGGAGAAAAACTGTTTTTT	CASSLSQVQGEKLFF
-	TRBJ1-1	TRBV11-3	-	TGTGCCAGCAGCTTTGGGTACAGGGACACTGAAGCTTTCTTT	CASSFGYRDTEAFF
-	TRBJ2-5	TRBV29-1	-	TGCAGCGTTCTCGAGGCAGGGGAGGAGACCCAGTACTTC	CSVLEAGEETQYF
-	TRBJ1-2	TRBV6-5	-	TGTGCCAGCAGGGCCGGACAGATCTATGGCTACACCTTC	CASRAGQIYGYTF
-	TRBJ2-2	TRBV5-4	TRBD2	TGTGCCAGCAGCTTGGTTAGCGGGAGCTCCGGGGAGCTGTTTTTT	CASSLVSGSSGELFF
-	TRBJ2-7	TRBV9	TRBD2	TGTGCCAGCAGCGTAGTATTATCAATCGCACTAGCGGGAGAAGAGCAGTACTTC	CASSVVLSIALAGEEQYF
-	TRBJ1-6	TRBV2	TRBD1	TGTGCCAGCAGCAGGACAGGGGATAAGAGGAGCTCCTATAATTCACCCCTCCACTTT	CASSRTGDKRSSYNSPLHF
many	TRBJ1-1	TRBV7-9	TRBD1	TGTGCCAGCACTTTACAGGGGCCGAACACTGAAGCTTTCTTT	CASTLQGPNTEAFF
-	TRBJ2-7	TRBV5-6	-	TGTGCCAGCAGCTCCCTCACTCTGGGGGGAGGTTACGAGCAGTACTTC	CASSSLTLGGGYEQYF